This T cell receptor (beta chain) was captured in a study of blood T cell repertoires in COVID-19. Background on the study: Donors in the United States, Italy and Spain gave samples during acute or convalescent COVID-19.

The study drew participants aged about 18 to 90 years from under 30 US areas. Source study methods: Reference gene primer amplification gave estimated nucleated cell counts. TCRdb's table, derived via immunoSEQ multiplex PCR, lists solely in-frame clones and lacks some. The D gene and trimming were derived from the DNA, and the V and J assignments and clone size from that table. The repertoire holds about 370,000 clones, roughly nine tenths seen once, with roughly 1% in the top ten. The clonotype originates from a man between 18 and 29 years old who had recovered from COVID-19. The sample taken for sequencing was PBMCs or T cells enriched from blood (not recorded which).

The CDR3 DNA reads as TGCGCCAGCAGCTTGGGGGCGACAGGGGCCGACATGAACACTGAAGCTTTCTTT. This translates into CASSLGATGADMNTEAFF. The V and J genes are TRBV5-1 and TRBJ1-1; 8 nucleotides line up with TRBD1. Trimming cost V 0 bases and J 0 bases; bases outside gene matches: 10. Germline V gives CDR1 SGHRS, CDR2 YFSETQ. The CDR3 contains 18 residues.